Sequencing of this TCR beta chain was carried out in a study of blood T cell repertoires in COVID-19. Study-level background: PBMCs, B-cell-depleted T cells, or T cells were the source of the cDNA or gDNA that made up the material.

Looked up from germline, CDR1 is SGDLS and CDR2 is YYNGEE. V lost 0 bases and J lost 5, with 17 bases in between. The CDR3 length is 16 residues. Patients of the Seattle cohort, enrolled during active infection, were followed longitudinally. Original processing notes: Amplification of reference gene primers provided the estimated nucleated cell counts. TCRdb's table, derived via immunoSEQ multiplex PCR, lists solely in-frame clones and lacks some. V and J calls and clone size are given by that table; D and trimming were obtained from the DNA. The table includes approximately 330,000 clones, roughly 87% detected once.

Input material: peripheral blood. J is TRBJ2-5 and V is TRBV9, with a possible D match to TRBD2 (6 bases). The sequence was collected from a young man with COVID-19, enrolled during active disease. The CDR3 nucleotides are TGTGCCAGCAGCGTAGGGGGACTGTCGGGTGTGGAGACCCAGTACTTC. Translating gives CASSVGGLSGVETQYF.